Given below is one TCR beta chain in context. Its recognized antigen is unknown. No quality values exist for individual bases; no much larger clone is one base distant. Every donor was a healthy Caucasian. The twin cohort comprised three pairs of female monozygotic twins, all aged about 18 to 29 years. Peripheral blood mononuclear cells were used as the source from which RNA for TCR libraries was isolated. The library was prepared using 5' RACE. TCRdb shows the sequencer as Illumina HiSeq 2000. Template switching added a universal primer binding site, and the final cDNA carried a unique molecular identifier that allowed TCR cDNA molecules to be counted accurately. Specific primers in the conserved constant-segment region were used to synthesize first-strand cDNA for TCR alpha and beta chains. To control for contamination, every cDNA library was double barcoded, receiving both a SMART-Mk sample barcode and Illumina barcodes. TruSeq adapter sequences and Illumina sample barcodes were added in two successive PCR steps. The Illumina HiSeq platform was used with custom primers to sequence TCR alpha and beta cDNA libraries. Concerning the study's data processing: Unique molecular identifiers were extracted from raw reads with MiGEC, and CDR3 positions were determined with MiXCR. For each individual, recombination models were inferred using an EM algorithm with the repgenHMM and IGoR tools. The analysis of shared clonotypes was done with the tcR package in R, with sharing normalized by the product of cloneset sizes. To study raw recombination free of thymic and clonal selection effects, out-of-frame nonproductive sequences were analyzed. TCRdb reran the public reads through fastp at Q25 and MiXCR, keeping productive beta chains. CDR3 protein sequences are deduplicated, and each keeps its most common genes and DNA. The V and J calls here are based on TCRdb, not the publication. In all, the sample holds roughly 770,000 distinct CDR3 sequences, and roughly 18% of those were seen once. About an eighth of the sample comes from the top ten.

This sample is drawn from a study of identical twins (dated by TCRdb to the mid-2010s). The study in broad terms: The study deep-sequenced TCR alpha and beta repertoires from monozygotic twins, unrelated adults of various ages and cord blood to test whether fetal clonotypes persist. To rule out contamination, the twin experiments were replicated at different times with different library preparation protocols. Study-wide conclusions, independent of this receptor: Abundant cord blood beta clonotypes carried fewer insertions; young adult naive repertoires showed a weaker similar trend, while memory repertoires showed none. Out-of-frame TCR alpha sharing in monozygotic twins was systematically underestimated by recombination models, whereas sharing between unrelated individuals was in agreement with the recombination models. In beta out-of-frame sequences, excess twin sharing was weaker, because having fewer shared sequences lowered the signal-to-noise ratio. Because the same donors could not be followed over many years, conclusions were based on cross-sectional statistical analysis. Invariant T cells such as MAIT and iNKT could partly confound zero-insertion analyses, though diverse VJ usage argued against this for most clonotypes. Compared with coincidental sharing between unrelated individuals, an excess of low generation-probability sequences was observed among out-of-frame TCR alpha sequences shared between twins.

These data were also reused for a study on T cells expressing NK-cell markers. From the second report: Several donors provided sorted CD3+CD56+NKG2C+, CD3+CD56+NKG2C- and CD3+CD56-NKG2C+ T-cell subsets, whose TCR beta-chain repertoires were profiled. Among the eight sequenced donors, seven were HCMV-seropositive and one was HCMV-seronegative. To restrict sorting to alphabetaTCR-expressing T cells, an anti-gammadeltaTCR antibody was added in several experiments. In a handful of donors, the dominant CD3+CD56+NKG2C+ clonotypes ranked among the top 10 CD8+ clonotypes, making up about 1.0-7.5% of CD8+ T cells. Those dominant clonotypes were again the most abundant among CD3+CD56-NKG2C+ cells in a handful of donors, at roughly 25-65%. It remained unclear whether the expanded NKG2C-expressing T cell clones were specific for HCMV antigens. All eight donors whose samples were sequenced were randomly selected healthy volunteers, three of them men and five women. HCMV-specific IgG was detected in serum with a commercial ELISA kit to determine HCMV serostatus. For six donors, bulk peripheral blood T-cell repertoires were additionally sequenced from unsorted PBMC. MIGEC handled demultiplexing of the reads and grouping by UMI, while MiTCR was used to assemble and quantify clonotypes. To remove erroneous sequences, TCR cDNA sequences were retained only when supported by two or more reads. Downstream repertoire analysis used the tcR package, and clonotypes were matched across fractions by CDR3 nucleotide sequence plus V segment. VDJmatch was used to annotate antigen specificity against VDJdb, with one amino acid substitution allowed in CDR3.

This sequence originates from a woman younger than 35 in good health. The sample was PBMCs.

The nucleotides read TGTGCCAGCAGTTACGGAGTATCCTCCTACGAGCAGTACTTC. Its coded protein is CASSYGVSSYEQYF. The chain employs TRBV6-5 and TRBJ2-7; no D gene is confidently identified. The CDR3 runs 14 residues from the cysteine to the phenylalanine. Just CDR3 DNA is preserved here, 42 bases in frame from base 1. The CDR1 and CDR2 encoded by the germline V gene are MNHEY and SVGAGI. Trimming removed 2 bases from V and 0 bases from J, leaving 8 bases between the germline ends.